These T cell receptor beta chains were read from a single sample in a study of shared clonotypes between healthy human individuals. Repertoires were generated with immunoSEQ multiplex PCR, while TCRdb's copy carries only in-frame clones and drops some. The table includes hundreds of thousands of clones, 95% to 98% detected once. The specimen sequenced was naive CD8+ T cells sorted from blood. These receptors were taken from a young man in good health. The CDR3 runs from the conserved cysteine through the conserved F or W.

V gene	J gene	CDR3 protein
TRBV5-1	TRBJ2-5	CATKLTNAGLERETQYF
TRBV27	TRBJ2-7	CASSQGLSYEQYF
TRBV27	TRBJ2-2	CASSYGTTGELFF
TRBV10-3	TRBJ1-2	CAISERAPYGYTF
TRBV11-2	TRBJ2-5	CASSLRSGGYQETQYF
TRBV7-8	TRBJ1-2	CASSLGGPPHGYTF
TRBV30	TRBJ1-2	CAWSRSYGYTF
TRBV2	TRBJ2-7	CASAPARGSDEQYF
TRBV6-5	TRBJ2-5	CASSSQGETQYF
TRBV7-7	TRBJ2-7	CASSPGLSSEQYF
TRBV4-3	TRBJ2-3	CASSQDGGVRSTDTQYF
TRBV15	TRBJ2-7	CATSRDRQGAYEQYF
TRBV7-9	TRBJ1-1	CASRREGGYTEAFF
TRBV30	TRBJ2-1	CAWSEGTGGYSYNEQFF
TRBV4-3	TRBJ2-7	CASSQDPGPTYEQYF
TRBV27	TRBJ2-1	CASSLSRQYNEQFF
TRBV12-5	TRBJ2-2	CASGLAGTGETGELFF
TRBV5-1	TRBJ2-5	CASSLESQETQYF
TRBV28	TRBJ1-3	CATSAGGNTIYF
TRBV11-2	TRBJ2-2	CASSLASGRGTGELFF
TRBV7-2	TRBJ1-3	CASSLVAGPGSGNTIYF
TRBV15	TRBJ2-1	CATSRGGDGRTNNEQFF
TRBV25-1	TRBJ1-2	CASSYILNYGYTF
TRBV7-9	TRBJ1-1	CASSSRGTGIWGGTEAFF
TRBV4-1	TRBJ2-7	CASSQERQGGNEQYF
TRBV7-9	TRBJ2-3	CASSPPVLAQSTDTQYF
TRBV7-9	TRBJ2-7	CASSLNRDLTYEQYF
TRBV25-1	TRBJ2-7	CASSLQTSAYEQYF
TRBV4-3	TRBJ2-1	CASSQDGGRNEQFF
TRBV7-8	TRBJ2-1	CASSLSSGSSYNEQFF
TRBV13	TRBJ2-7	CASSTRDRSYEQYF
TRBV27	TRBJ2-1	CASSERGALFF
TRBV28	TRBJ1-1	CASSHGQGSEAFF
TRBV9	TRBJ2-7	CASSVGAAGGKYEQYF
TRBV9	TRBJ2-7	CASSGGTTGEQYF
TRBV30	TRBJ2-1	CAWSRPGFSSSYNEQFF
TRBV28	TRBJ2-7	CASDPRGGLDEQYF
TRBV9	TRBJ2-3	CASSTGAGLPTDTQYF
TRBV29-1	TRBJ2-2	CSVMETSLRTGELFF
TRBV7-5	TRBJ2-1	CVRSPRTSGDNEQFF
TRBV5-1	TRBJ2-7	CASSLAATYEQYF
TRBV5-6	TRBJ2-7	CASSLTQTYEQYF
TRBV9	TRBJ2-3	CASSPRGSTDTQYF
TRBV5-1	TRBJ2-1	CASSLPGTSGMSSYNEQFF
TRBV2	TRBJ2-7	CASSDVVSGFYEQYF
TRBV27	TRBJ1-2	CASSSDRGGGYTF
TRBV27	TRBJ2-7	CASSETREVGSLYEQYF
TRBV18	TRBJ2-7	CASSPPSYLWEQYF
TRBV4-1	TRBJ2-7	CASSQAVGGRVYEQYF
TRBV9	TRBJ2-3	CASSNWEAVTHTDTQYF
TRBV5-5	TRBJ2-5	CASSFAALVGSGETQYF
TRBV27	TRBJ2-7	CASSFGTGYEQYF
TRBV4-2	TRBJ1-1	CASSQGTGREPLF
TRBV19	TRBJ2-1	CASSLGGSYNEQFF
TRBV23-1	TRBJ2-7	CASSPPRYEQYF